A selection of T cell receptor beta chains follows, all from one sample in a study of blood T cells in healthy people across ages. TCRdb redid the calling of the 5' RACE reads with MiXCR, one entry per CDR3 protein. Of approximately 760,000 distinct CDR3 sequences listed, just under 25% were seen once; the top ten hold 9.4%. The sample was also linked to a second study, of T cells of mothers and their children.

Sequenced: blood. The source of these receptors is a boy aged 5-17 years in good health. CDR3s include the opening cysteine and the closing phenylalanine or tryptophan. The D gene is left open where the match is weak. Size is stated for part of the rows, as once, few or many counts, or as a class when the clone is expanded.

TRBV29-1	TRBJ2-5	.	TRBD2	CSVDHPGLGRETQYF	TGCAGCGTTGATCATCCTGGACTAGGGCGGGAGACCCAGTACTTC
TRBV4-3	TRBJ2-7	few	.	CASSQDREAVYEQYF	TGCGCCAGCAGCCAAGATAGGGAGGCGGTCTACGAGCAGTACTTC
TRBV21-1	TRBJ2-7	few	.	CASSSYYGGPCLREQYF	TGTGCCAGCAGCAGTTACTATGGGGGGCCCTGTCTTCGAGAGCAGTACTTC
TRBV14	TRBJ2-7	.	.	CASSQDMEHEQYF	TGTGCCAGCAGCCAAGATATGGAGCACGAGCAGTACTTC
TRBV6-2/TRBV6-3	TRBJ2-7	.	TRBD2	CASSTAGGTSYEQYF	TGTGCCAGCAGCACGGCGGGGGGGACCTCCTACGAGCAGTACTTC
TRBV7-9	TRBJ1-1	.	.	CASRAGNTEAFF	TGTGCCAGCAGGGCTGGGAACACTGAAGCTTTCTTT
TRBV12-3/TRBV12-4	TRBJ2-1	.	.	CASSFPPSQRGNEQFF	TGTGCCAGCAGTTTTCCACCTTCCCAGAGGGGTAATGAGCAGTTCTTC
TRBV4-3	TRBJ2-5	.	TRBD2	CASSQARVAGVEQYF	TGCGCCAGCAGCCAAGCCAGGGTAGCGGGGGTTGAGCAGTACTTC
TRBV7-2	TRBJ2-5	few	.	CASSLSGLRGETQYF	TGTGCCAGCAGCTTGAGTGGGTTGAGGGGAGAGACCCAGTACTTC
TRBV7-9	TRBJ2-5	few	TRBD1	CASSSSGTGKGRQETQYF	TGTGCCAGCAGCTCTTCCGGGACAGGGAAGGGAAGGCAAGAGACCCAGTACTTC
TRBV28	TRBJ2-7	.	TRBD1	CASSSSTGAYHEQYF	TGTGCCAGCAGTTCCTCGACAGGGGCCTACCACGAGCAGTACTTC
TRBV29-1	TRBJ2-1	.	.	CSVEENGNNEQFF	TGCAGCGTTGAAGAGAATGGAAACAATGAGCAGTTCTTC
TRBV29-1	TRBJ2-7	.	TRBD1	CSVGAGQGGNEQYF	TGCAGCGTTGGAGCCGGACAGGGGGGCAACGAGCAGTACTTC
TRBV5-1	TRBJ2-7	.	.	CASSLRLEDSYEQYF	TGCGCCAGCAGCTTGCGGTTGGAGGACTCCTACGAGCAGTACTTC
TRBV29-1	TRBJ2-2	few	.	CSVPANTGELFF	TGCAGCGTGCCCGCTAACACCGGGGAGCTGTTTTTT
TRBV7-9	TRBJ2-5	.	.	CASSLSFVGGETQYF	TGTGCCAGCAGCTTAAGTTTCGTGGGCGGAGAGACCCAGTACTTC
TRBV7-9	TRBJ1-2	.	TRBD1	CASKGPTGTGGDGYTF	TGTGCCAGCAAAGGCCCCACTGGCACAGGGGGTGATGGCTACACCTTC
TRBV5-1	TRBJ2-7	few	.	CASSLGRFKYF	TGCGCCAGCAGCCTGGGACGATTTAAGTACTTC
TRBV29-1	TRBJ1-4	.	.	CSVSGITNEKLFF	TGCAGCGTGTCAGGGATCACTAATGAAAAACTGTTTTTT
TRBV24-1	TRBJ2-3	few	TRBD1	CATSDDRTGKQYF	TGTGCCACCAGTGATGACCGGACAGGAAAACAGTATTTT
TRBV9	TRBJ2-3	once	.	CASSTLVARGDTQYF	TGTGCCAGCAGCACTCTCGTAGCGAGAGGAGATACGCAGTATTTT
TRBV28	TRBJ2-5	.	.	CASSVFLQGTQETQYF	TGTGCCAGCAGTGTCTTTTTGCAAGGCACCCAAGAGACCCAGTACTTC
TRBV2	TRBJ2-6	.	.	CASSFRGFGANVLTF	TGTGCCAGCAGTTTCAGGGGATTTGGGGCCAACGTCCTGACTTTC
TRBV6-6	TRBJ2-7	few	TRBD2	CASTRLADTYEQYF	TGTGCCAGCACTAGACTAGCGGACACCTACGAGCAGTACTTC
TRBV5-6	TRBJ2-1	few	.	CASRLNNEQFF	TGTGCCAGCAGGCTGAACAATGAGCAGTTCTTC
TRBV10-3	TRBJ2-1	.	TRBD2	CAIRVASGHNEQFF	TGTGCCATCAGGGTGGCTAGCGGGCACAATGAGCAGTTCTTC
TRBV11-2	TRBJ2-5	few	TRBD1	CASSSDKDREETQYF	TGTGCCAGCAGCTCCGACAAGGACAGGGAAGAGACCCAGTACTTC
TRBV19	TRBJ2-4	few	TRBD1	CASSRTGGASKNIQYF	TGTGCCAGTAGTAGGACAGGGGGCGCCTCCAAAAACATTCAGTACTTC
TRBV7-3	TRBJ2-5	few	TRBD1	CASSWGQGSQETQYF	TGTGCCAGCAGCTGGGGACAGGGGTCCCAAGAGACCCAGTACTTC
TRBV12-5	TRBJ2-5	few	.	CASGLAPDRGRVNF	TGTGCTAGTGGTTTGGCCCCCGACCGGGGCCGGGTTAACTTC
TRBV10-3	TRBJ2-1	.	TRBD1	CAISTGGMEQFF	TGTGCCATCAGTACAGGGGGAATGGAGCAGTTCTTC
TRBV3-1	TRBJ2-1	.	.	CASSQVVGVEQFF	TGTGCCAGCAGCCAAGTAGTAGGGGTTGAGCAGTTCTTC
TRBV6-1	TRBJ2-7	few	.	CASSEFSVSYEQYF	TGTGCCAGCAGTGAGTTCTCAGTCTCCTACGAGCAGTACTTC
TRBV19	TRBJ1-4	.	.	CASSKGEIYEKLFF	TGTGCCAGTAGCAAGGGGGAGATCTATGAAAAACTGTTTTTT
TRBV3-1	TRBJ1-2	.	.	CASSQGDNLYGYTF	TGTGCCAGCAGCCAAGGGGACAACCTCTATGGCTACACCTTC
TRBV12-3/TRBV12-4	TRBJ2-5	few	TRBD2	CASSRKASGDSQETQYF	TGTGCCAGCAGTCGAAAGGCTAGCGGGGATAGCCAAGAGACCCAGTACTTC
TRBV2	TRBJ2-1	.	TRBD2	CASEPRENEQFF	TGTGCCAGCGAACCGCGGGAGAATGAGCAGTTCTTC
TRBV19	TRBJ2-4	few	.	CASSIDLAGGKNIQYF	TGTGCCAGTAGTATAGATCTGGCAGGAGGGAAAAACATTCAGTACTTC
TRBV12-5	TRBJ2-5	.	TRBD2	CASGQGLARQETQYF	TGTGCTAGTGGCCAGGGACTAGCGAGGCAAGAGACCCAGTACTTC
TRBV28	TRBJ2-7	few	.	CASSLGGRTYEQYF	TGTGCCAGCAGTTTAGGCGGGCGGACCTACGAGCAGTACTTC
TRBV28	TRBJ2-7	.	TRBD2	CASSLEGLGHEQYF	TGTGCCAGCAGTTTGGAAGGACTAGGCCACGAGCAGTACTTC
TRBV28	TRBJ2-3	.	TRBD2	CASSWERETWTDTQYF	TGTGCCAGCAGTTGGGAGCGGGAGACGTGGACAGATACGCAGTATTTT
TRBV5-1	TRBJ2-7	few	TRBD2	CASSLKYLAGGPMDEQYF	TGCGCCAGCAGCTTGAAGTACCTAGCGGGAGGGCCGATGGACGAGCAGTACTTC
TRBV6-5	TRBJ1-4	.	.	CASSQTGSDEKLFF	TGTGCCAGCAGTCAAACCGGGTCGGATGAAAAACTGTTTTTT
TRBV7-2	TRBJ2-3	.	.	CAGSMARGGDTDTQYF	TGTGCCGGCAGCATGGCCCGGGGCGGGGACACAGATACGCAGTATTTT
TRBV9	TRBJ2-2	.	.	CASSVRGHMTKNTGELFF	TGTGCCAGCAGCGTTAGGGGACACATGACGAAAAACACCGGGGAGCTGTTTTTT
TRBV28	TRBJ2-6	few	.	CASSLAGESSGANVLTF	TGTGCCAGCAGTTTGGCAGGGGAAAGCTCTGGGGCCAACGTCCTGACTTTC
TRBV18	TRBJ2-7	.	TRBD1	CASSRTGEDYEQYF	TGTGCCAGCTCGCGGACAGGGGAAGACTACGAGCAGTACTTC
TRBV6-6	TRBJ1-2	few	.	CASSPEVRLDGYTF	TGTGCCAGCAGCCCAGAGGTCCGACTCGATGGCTACACCTTC
TRBV6-5	TRBJ1-2	.	.	CASSYGLTGLGYGHTF	TGTGCCAGCAGTTACGGATTAACGGGGCTTGGCTATGGCCACACCTTC
TRBV25-1	TRBJ2-5	.	TRBD2	CASSESGSGRSQETQYF	TGTGCCAGCAGTGAATCGGGTAGCGGGAGGTCACAAGAGACCCAGTACTTC
TRBV4-1	TRBJ1-5	few	.	CASSHVPKEPQHF	TGCGCCAGCAGCCATGTCCCAAAGGAGCCTCAGCATTTT
TRBV29-1	TRBJ2-7	few	.	CSVISWGSYEQYF	TGCAGCGTTATCAGCTGGGGCTCCTACGAGCAGTACTTC
TRBV6-1	TRBJ2-6	few	TRBD1	CASGGQETLGSGANVLTF	TGTGCCAGCGGTGGACAGGAGACCCTGGGGTCTGGGGCCAACGTCCTGACTTTC
TRBV6-6	TRBJ2-5	.	.	CASSPITLQETQYF	TGTGCCAGCAGTCCCATCACGCTTCAAGAGACCCAGTACTTC